The source of this T cell receptor beta chain is a study of T cell changes during pregnancy in multiple sclerosis. Germline V gene sequence: CDR1 SGHRS, CDR2 YFSETQ. The CDR3 runs 16 residues. Germline trimming cut 5 bases from V and 4 bases from J; bases unmatched to any gene: 11. Repertoires were generated with immunoSEQ multiplex PCR, while TCRdb's copy carries only in-frame clones and drops some. The sample includes 30,000 to 35,000 clones, roughly 89% of them seen just once. The sequencing used CD8+ T cells from peripheral blood mononuclear cells, collected before pregnancy. This sequence was found in a female donor with multiple sclerosis, enrolled in a pregnancy study. This chain connects TRBV5-1 to TRBJ2-7, with TRBD2 matching 11 bases. CDR3: CASSTNSGGALYEQYF. In DNA form, the CDR3 reads TGCGCCAGCAGTACCAATAGCGGGGGGGCTCTATACGAGCAGTACTTC.